This TCR beta chain was observed in a study of T cells after yellow fever vaccination. The authors made TCR cDNA by 5'RACE template switching, adding a universal primer site and UMIs. TCRdb reprocessed the 5' RACE reads via MiXCR and lists one record per CDR3 protein. The sample has about 500,000 distinct CDR3 sequences; about a sixth are singletons. The V gene's germline CDR1 is MNHEY and CDR2 SVGEGT. V was cut by 7 bases and J by 7 bases, with 17 bases left in between. This CDR3 has 14 residues. With respect to this clonotype: Its antigen is currently unknown.

The study's findings and limits: When the response was secondary, it was weaker but reached its peak faster, day 5 versus 15.

The starting material was PBMCs, obtained around 5 days after the first yellow fever vaccination. The origin of this receptor is a man between 18 and 29 years old who received the YFV17D yellow fever vaccine. The rearrangement uses TRBV6-2 or TRBV6-3 and TRBJ2-1; D uncertain. This chain's CDR3 is CASNDWGLVNEQFF. The CDR3, as DNA: TGTGCCAGCAACGACTGGGGTTTGGTAAATGAGCAGTTCTTC.